Shown below are 12 T cell receptor beta chains from a single sample sequenced in a study of blood T cell repertoires in COVID-19. TCRdb's copy holds only in-frame clones and misses some; the assay was immunoSEQ multiplex PCR. The data contain fewer than 300,000 clones, approximately 91% of them singletons. The sequenced material came from peripheral blood. The receptors stem from a person under 35 with COVID-19, enrolled during active disease.

The J gene is TRBJ1-2, the V gene TRBV9; no definite D call. Germline V lookup: CDR1 SGDLS, CDR2 YYNGEE. CDR3 length: 12 residues. V was pared by 3 bases and J by 5 bases, with 8 bases between. The CDR3 DNA follows: TGTGCCAGCAGCGCGCCCGGGTATGGCTACACCTTC. Protein product: CASSAPGYGYTF.

The gene calls are TRBV27 and TRBJ1-5, with 7 bases lining up with TRBD1. CDR3 size: 15 residues. Germline assignment: CDR1 MNHEY and CDR2 SMNVEV (reference sequence). V lost 1 base and J lost 6; bases outside the gene matches: 6. The chain's CDR3 is CASSLFGTESQPQHF. CDR3 bases: TGTGCCAGCAGTTTATTCGGGACAGAGAGTCAGCCCCAGCATTTT.

The V call is TRBV7-9, the J call TRBJ2-7; unclear D gene. V shed 1 base and J shed 3 bases, with 16 bases lying between them. The CDR3 extends over 16 amino acids. From germline, CDR1 is SEHNR and CDR2 FQNEAQ (reference sequence). CDR3 nucleotides: TGTGCCAGCAGCTTAGGGCGGCAGCCTACCGACTACGAGCAGTACTTC. Residues: CASSLGRQPTDYEQYF.

The rearrangement joins TRBV11-2 to TRBJ2-7; D unclear. Trimming left V 9 bases short and J 2 bases short, with 11 bases between. CDR3 length: 12 amino acids. Germline CDR1 reads SGHAT; CDR2 reads FQNNGV. Here the CDR3 DNA reads TGTGCCAGACTTGAGTTGCCCTACGAGCAGTACTTC. Its translation is CARLELPYEQYF. Based on the CDR3 plus reference TRBV11-2 and TRBJ2-7, the full variable domain is EAGVAQSPRYKIIEKRQSVAFWCNPISGHATLYWYQQILGQGPKLLIQFQNNGVVDDSQLPKDRFSAERLKGVDSTLKIQPAKLEDSAVYLCARLELPYEQYFGPGTRLTVT.

This sequence joins TRBV5-6 and TRBJ2-3; 12 nucleotides agree with TRBD2. V was clipped by 4 bases and J by 1 base; unmatched bases: 10. Germline V gene data show CDR1 as SGHDT and CDR2 as YYEEEE. The CDR3 has 18 amino acids. CDR3 loop: CASSEPASGRERTDTQYF. CDR3 bases: TGTGCCAGCAGCGAGCCGGCTAGCGGGAGGGAACGCACAGATACGCAGTATTTT.

The V and J genes are TRBV10-3 and TRBJ1-5; D call uncertain. Per the germline V gene, CDR1 is ENHRY and CDR2 is SYGVKD. The CDR3 runs to 14 residues. DNA of the CDR3: TGTGCGCATGGCACGGGTGATAGCAATCAGCCCCAGCATTTT. This gives the protein CAHGTGDSNQPQHF.

CDR3 loop: CASSLRGKDSPLHF. CDR3 in DNA: TGTGCCAGCAGCTTAAGGGGCAAAGATTCACCCCTCCACTTT. The chain links TRBV7-2 to TRBJ1-6, with TRBD1 as a possible D gene (5 bases). Germline CDR1 SGHTA, CDR2 FQGNSA. This CDR3 contains 14 residues. V gave up 2 bases and J gave up 8 bases, with 10 bases separating them.

V gene TRBV2 combines with J gene TRBJ1-6; D might be TRBD1 (6 bases). The V and J ends lost 3 bases and 7 bases respectively, with 10 bases between them. The CDR3 has 14 amino acids. CDR1 and CDR2 (germline): SNHLY, FYNNEI. CDR3 region: CASSEAGDNSPLHF. The CDR3 nucleotides read TGTGCCAGCAGTGAGGCAGGGGACAATTCACCCCTCCACTTT.

The chain uses TRBV5-4 and TRBJ2-7; a weak D match, TRBD2 (5 bases). CDR3 length: 13 amino acids. Germline V lookup: CDR1 SGHNT, CDR2 YYREEE (reference sequence). V lost 4 bases and J 4 bases, leaving 12 bases between the germline ends. The CDR3 spells CASSPRRGYEQYF. The DNA for the CDR3 is TGTGCCAGCAGCCCTCGTCGGGGATACGAGCAGTACTTC.

This clone was found a few times. The V call is TRBV4-1, the J call TRBJ1-1, with 7 bases identical to TRBD1. The CDR3 has 15 residues. The V segment lost 0 bases and the J segment 11 bases; nucleotides outside the gene matches: 12. Per the germline V gene, CDR1 is MGHRA and CDR2 is YSYEKL. CDR3 region: CASSQERSNRGRAFF. The CDR3, as DNA: TGCGCCAGCAGCCAAGAACGATCCAACAGGGGAAGGGCTTTCTTT.

The genes are TRBV6-2 or TRBV6-3 and TRBJ1-3, with D maybe TRBD1 (5 bases). Germline V gene lookup returns CDR1 MNHEY and CDR2 SVGEGT. There are 16 residues in the CDR3. Between the trimmed V and J ends, which lost 5 bases and 3 bases, there was a span of 17 bases. The CDR3 loop reads CASSNQGPGIGNTIYF. DNA for the CDR3: TGTGCCAGCAGTAACCAGGGCCCCGGAATTGGAAACACCATATATTTT.

The chain has TRBV2 and TRBJ2-2; 12 bases match TRBD2. The CDR3 has 14 residues. V shed 6 bases and J 6 bases; nucleotides not matched to a gene: 2. Germline V lookup: CDR1 SNHLY, CDR2 FYNNEI. CDR3 protein: CASRTSGSAGELFF. For the CDR3, the DNA is TGTGCCAGCAGGACTAGCGGGAGTGCCGGGGAGCTGTTTTTT.